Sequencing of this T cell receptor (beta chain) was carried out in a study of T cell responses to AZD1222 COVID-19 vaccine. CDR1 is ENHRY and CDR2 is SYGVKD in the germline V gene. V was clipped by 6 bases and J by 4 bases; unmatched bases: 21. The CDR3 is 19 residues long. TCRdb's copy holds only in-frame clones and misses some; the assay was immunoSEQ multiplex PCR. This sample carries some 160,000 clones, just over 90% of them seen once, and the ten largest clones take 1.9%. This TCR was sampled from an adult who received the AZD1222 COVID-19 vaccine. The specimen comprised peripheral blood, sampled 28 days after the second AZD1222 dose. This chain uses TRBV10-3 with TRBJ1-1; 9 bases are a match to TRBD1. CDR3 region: CAISPNRGRSRMGFTEAFF. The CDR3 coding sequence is TGTGCCATCAGCCCCAACAGGGGGCGATCGAGAATGGGATTCACTGAAGCTTTCTTT.